This TCR beta chain was captured in a study of response to subunit inactivated influenza vaccine. Study-level points and caveats: A suggestion made by the authors is that each seasonal influenza vaccination recruits few new T cells.

This clonotype appeared a few times. The antigen remains undetermined. Germline CDR1 reads SGHVS; CDR2 reads FQNEAQ. With V trimmed by 5 bases and J by 9 bases, 15 bases remained unmatched. The CDR3 consists of 15 residues. From the RT-PCR reads, TCRdb called clonotypes with MiXCR, one entry per CDR3 protein. The sample holds some 850,000 distinct CDR3 sequences, 18% seen once. Specimen: PBMCs from blood, collected 5 days after vaccination. The J gene is TRBJ2-7, the V gene TRBV7-8; 8 nucleotides agree with TRBD1. This receptor was obtained from a man between 45 and 60 years old who received an inactivated influenza vaccine. CDR3 coding DNA: TGTGCCAGCAGCCTCGACGGACAGGGAGTTGGTGGGCAGTACTTC. This encodes CASSLDGQGVGGQYF.